The clone carrying this TCR beta chain occurred many times. Its antigen is still unknown. Other autoimmune disease, uncontrolled infection, pregnancy and lactation led to exclusion. The diagnosis was founded upon clinical symptoms, serum thyroxine, TRAb, thyroid ultrasound and orbital computed tomography. Amplifying from RNA transcripts, the study obtained TCR beta CDR3 regions. The library came from an HTBI-primed first-round RT-PCR and a second-round multiplex PCR. MiXCR, run by TCRdb on the multiplex PCR reads, gives a single entry per CDR3 protein. The sample comprises approximately 640,000 distinct CDR3 sequences, roughly two fifths of which are singletons, and around 3% rests with the top ten. The sample is drawn from a study of Graves' ophthalmopathy and Graves' hyperthyroidism. The CDR3 runs 13 residues. V lost 2 bases and J 1 base, leaving 5 bases between the germline ends. Study-level findings and limits: At about 69% sensitivity and 72.22% specificity, the model predicted progression of the ophthalmopathy. Most thyroid clonotypes with frequency above 0.001 were detected in blood too.

The specimen sequenced was peripheral blood. The chain is built from TRBV12-3 or TRBV12-4 and TRBJ1-1, with no clear D. The clonotype comes from an adult man with Graves' ophthalmopathy. The CDR3 sequence is CASSLFTNTEAFF. The CDR3 DNA reads as TGTGCCAGCAGTTTATTCACGAACACTGAAGCTTTCTTT.